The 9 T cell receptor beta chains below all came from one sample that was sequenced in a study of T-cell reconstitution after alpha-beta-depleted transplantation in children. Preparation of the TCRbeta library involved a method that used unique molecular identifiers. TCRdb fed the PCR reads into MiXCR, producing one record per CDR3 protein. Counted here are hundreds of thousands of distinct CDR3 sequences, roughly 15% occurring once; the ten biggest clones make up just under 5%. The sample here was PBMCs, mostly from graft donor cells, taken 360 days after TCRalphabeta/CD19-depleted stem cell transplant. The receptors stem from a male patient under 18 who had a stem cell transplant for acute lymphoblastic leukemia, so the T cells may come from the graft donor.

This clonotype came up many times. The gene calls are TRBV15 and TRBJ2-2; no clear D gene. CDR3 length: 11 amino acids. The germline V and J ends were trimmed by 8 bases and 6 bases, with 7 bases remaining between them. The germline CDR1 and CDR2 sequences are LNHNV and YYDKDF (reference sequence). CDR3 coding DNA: TGTGCCACCTATGGGTCCGGGGAGCTGTTTTTT. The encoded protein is CATYGSGELFF.

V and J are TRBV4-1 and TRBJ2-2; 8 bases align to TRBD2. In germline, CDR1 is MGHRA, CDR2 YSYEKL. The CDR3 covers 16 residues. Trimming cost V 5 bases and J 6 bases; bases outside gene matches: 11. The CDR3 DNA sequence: TGCGCCAGCAGCATCGGACTAGCTGGTCGACCCGGGGAGCTGTTTTTT. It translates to CASSIGLAGRPGELFF.

This CDR3 reads CASSPENPGGDYQETQYF. In DNA form, the CDR3 reads TGTGCCAGCAGCCCTGAAAACCCAGGGGGGGATTACCAAGAGACCCAGTACTTC. V and J are TRBV3-1 and TRBJ2-5; D possibly uses TRBD1 or TRBD2 (7 bases each). The V end was cut by 4 bases, the J end by 0 bases, with 21 bases between. Germline V gene sequence: CDR1 LGHDT, CDR2 YNNKEL (reference sequence). The CDR3 sequence is 18 residues long.

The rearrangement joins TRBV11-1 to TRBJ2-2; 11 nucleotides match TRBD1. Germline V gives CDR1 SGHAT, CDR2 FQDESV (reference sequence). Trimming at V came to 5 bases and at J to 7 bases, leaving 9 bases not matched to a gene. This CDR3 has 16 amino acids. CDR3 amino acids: CASSPRTGGANGELFF. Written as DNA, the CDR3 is TGTGCCAGCAGCCCAAGGACAGGGGGCGCGAACGGGGAGCTGTTTTTT.

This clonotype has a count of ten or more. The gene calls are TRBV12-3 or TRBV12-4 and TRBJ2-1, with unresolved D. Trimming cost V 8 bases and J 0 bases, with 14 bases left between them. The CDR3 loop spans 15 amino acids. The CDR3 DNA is TGTGCCAGCGGTCGTCACCTGAGCTCCTACAATGAGCAGTTCTTC. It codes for CASGRHLSSYNEQFF.

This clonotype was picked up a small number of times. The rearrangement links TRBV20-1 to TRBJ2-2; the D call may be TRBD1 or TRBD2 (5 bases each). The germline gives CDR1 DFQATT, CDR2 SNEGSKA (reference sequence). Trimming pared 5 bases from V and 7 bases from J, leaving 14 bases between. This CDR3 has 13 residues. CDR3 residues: CSAYRGDRGELFF. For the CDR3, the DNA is TGCAGTGCTTACCGAGGGGACCGCGGGGAGCTGTTTTTT.

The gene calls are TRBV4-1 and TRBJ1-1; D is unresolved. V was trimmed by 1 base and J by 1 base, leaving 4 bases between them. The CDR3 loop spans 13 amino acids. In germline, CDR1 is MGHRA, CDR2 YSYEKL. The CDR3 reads CASSQVPNTEAFF. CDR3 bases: TGCGCCAGCAGCCAAGTGCCGAACACTGAAGCTTTCTTT.

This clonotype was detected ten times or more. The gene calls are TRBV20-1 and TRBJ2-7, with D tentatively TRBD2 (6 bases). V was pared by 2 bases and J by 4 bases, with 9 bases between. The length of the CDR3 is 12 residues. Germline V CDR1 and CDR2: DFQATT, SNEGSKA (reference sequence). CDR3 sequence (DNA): TGCAGTGCTAGACTAGGAGGGTACGAGCAGTACTTC. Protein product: CSARLGGYEQYF.

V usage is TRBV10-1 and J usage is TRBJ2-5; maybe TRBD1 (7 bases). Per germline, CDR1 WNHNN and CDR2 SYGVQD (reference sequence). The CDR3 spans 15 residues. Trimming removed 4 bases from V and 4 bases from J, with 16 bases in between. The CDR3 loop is CASSGLVGGRETQYF. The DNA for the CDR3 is TGCGCCAGCAGTGGACTAGTAGGGGGCCGAGAGACCCAGTACTTC.